The 21 T cell receptor beta chains below all came from one sample that was sequenced in a study of blood T cell repertoires in COVID-19. TCRdb's copy holds only in-frame clones and misses some; the assay was immunoSEQ multiplex PCR. The sample lists roughly 140,000 clones; approximately 84% were seen once. The sequenced material came from peripheral blood. The receptors were sampled from a human donor in a cohort sampled during active COVID-19.

V is TRBV19 and J is TRBJ2-5, with TRBD1 matching over 9 bases. The CDR3 runs 14 residues. Unmatched junction bases numbered 5, after V lost 4 bases and J lost 5 bases. Per the germline V gene, CDR1 is LNHDA and CDR2 is SQIVND (reference sequence). CDR3 sequence reads: CASSTTGGYETQYF. In nucleotides, the CDR3 is TGTGCCAGTAGTACCACAGGGGGCTACGAGACCCAGTACTTC.

The chain combines TRBV19 with TRBJ2-1; D remains unclear. The CDR3 totals 12 residues. Germline V CDR1 and CDR2: LNHDA, SQIVND (reference sequence). V was pared by 0 bases and J by 9 bases, with 6 bases between. The CDR3, as DNA: TGTGCCAGTAGTATAGACCTGCGTGAGCAGTTCTTC. Translating it yields CASSIDLREQFF. The entire variable domain, with the rest obtained from reference TRBV19 and TRBJ2-1, is as follows: DGGITQSPKYLFRKEGQNVTLSCEQNLNHDAMYWYRQDPGQGLRLIYYSQIVNDFQKGDIAEGYSVSREKKESFPLTVTSAQKNPTAFYLCASSIDLREQFFGPGTRLTVL.

This chain uses TRBV6-5 with TRBJ1-6, with D maybe TRBD1 (5 bases). The V end lost 3 bases, the J end lost 7 bases, and 16 bases lay between the germline ends. The CDR3 has 16 residues. Germline CDR1 is MNHEY and CDR2 is SVGAGI. CDR3 sequence reads: CASSYSPGTGNSPLHF. The CDR3 nucleotides read TGTGCCAGCAGTTATTCGCCTGGGACTGGGAATTCACCCCTCCACTTT.

The V gene is TRBV20-1, the J gene TRBJ2-3; 7 bases fit TRBD1. With V trimmed by 7 bases and J by 6 bases, 4 bases remained unmatched. The CDR3 is 11 amino acids. Germline-derived CDR1 and CDR2 are DFQATT and SNEGSKA (reference sequence). The CDR3, as DNA: TGCAGTGTTCTACAGGGGGATACGCAGTATTTT. It translates to CSVLQGDTQYF.

In this sample, this clone turned up once. This sequence joins TRBV21-1 and TRBJ2-7; the table's D call of TRBD1 was not tested on the DNA. TRBV21-1 is assigned pseudogene status. CDR3 length equals 12 residues. The CDR3 is CARDSDFYEQYF. DNA of the CDR3: TGTGCCAGGGACAGCGACTTCTACGAGCAGTACTTC.

This chain connects TRBV10-1 to TRBJ2-3, with TRBD2 as a possible D gene (6 bases). Looked up from germline, CDR1 is WNHNN and CDR2 is SYGVQD (reference sequence). The CDR3 consists of 17 residues. V lost 2 bases, J lost 4 bases, and 19 bases lay in between. CDR3 sequence reads: CASSEGRGRGSPDTQYF. In DNA form, the CDR3 reads TGCGCCAGCAGTGAGGGTCGCGGGCGGGGATCCCCAGATACGCAGTATTTT.

The chain is built from TRBV6-5 and TRBJ2-7; 7 nucleotides match TRBD1. Trimming removed 0 bases from V and 0 bases from J; junction bases left unmatched: 5. The CDR3 is made up of 16 amino acids. Germline-derived CDR1 and CDR2 are MNHEY and SVGAGI. CDR3 sequence: CASSYSPGTASYEQYF. The CDR3 DNA is TGTGCCAGCAGTTACTCTCCCGGGACAGCCTCCTACGAGCAGTACTTC.

The rearrangement links TRBV24-1 to TRBJ1-1; D uncertain. Trimming left V 9 bases short and J 4 bases short, with 14 bases between. There are 13 residues in the CDR3. CDR1 and CDR2 from the germline V gene are KGHDR and SFDVKD. CDR3 in amino acids: CATGGIEGTEAFF. The CDR3 DNA reads as TGTGCCACCGGTGGGATCGAGGGCACTGAAGCTTTCTTT.

The CDR3 DNA sequence: TGTGCCACCACGGGACAGGGGTTTTCACCCCTCCACTTT. This encodes CATTGQGFSPLHF. The rearrangement joins TRBV10-3 to TRBJ1-6; 10 bases are shared with TRBD1. This CDR3 has 13 residues. After removal of 10 bases from V and 9 bases from J, the junction contained 6 bases not matched to a gene. Germline CDR1 and CDR2: ENHRY and SYGVKD.

This chain uses TRBV3-1 (or the pseudogene TRBV3-2) with TRBJ2-2; 7 positions match TRBD1. Looked up from germline, CDR1 is LGHDT and CDR2 is YNNKEL (reference sequence). This CDR3 has 15 amino acids. V was pared by 0 bases and J by 4 bases, with 2 bases of the junction left unmatched. The CDR3 here is CASSQDRGSTGELFF. CDR3 nucleotides: TGTGCCAGCAGCCAAGACAGGGGGAGCACCGGGGAGCTGTTTTTT.

CDR3 in amino acids: CASSYSYRDSSYEQYF. The CDR3 coding sequence is TGTGCCAGCAGTTACTCTTATAGGGACAGCTCCTACGAGCAGTACTTC. The chain carries TRBV6-5 and TRBJ2-7; TRBD1 agrees at 7 bases. Unmatched junction bases numbered 5, after V lost 0 bases and J lost 0 bases. The CDR3 is made up of 16 amino acids. Germline values: CDR1 MNHEY, CDR2 SVGAGI.

The chain joins TRBV29-1 to TRBJ2-7; 7 bases agree with TRBD1. The ends lost 7 bases at V and 0 bases at J; junction bases unmatched: 3. The CDR3 is made up of 12 amino acids. The germline gives CDR1 SQVTM, CDR2 ANQGSEA. CDR3 in DNA: TGCAGCGCCCGACAGGGCTCCTACGAGCAGTACTTC. This translates into CSARQGSYEQYF.

This clone was seen just once. The CDR3 region is CASSYVPRGSGYTF. The CDR3 nucleotides are TGTGCCAGCAGTTACGTCCCGCGCGGGAGTGGCTACACCTTC. This sequence joins TRBV6-6 and TRBJ1-2; D gene uncertain. The V and J ends lost 2 bases and 7 bases respectively, with 14 bases between them. The CDR3 length is 14 residues. From germline, CDR1 is MNHNY and CDR2 SVGAGI (reference sequence).

This clone came up a few times. The same CDR3 can be traced to other DNA sequences in this sample. This chain joins TRBV6-5 and TRBJ2-1, with D perhaps matching TRBD2 (5 bases). The CDR3 has 15 residues. CDR1 and CDR2 (germline): MNHEY, SVGAGI. V lost 6 bases and J lost 0, with 12 bases in between. CDR3 protein: CASRPDWSSYNEQFF. CDR3 nucleotide sequence: TGTGCCAGCAGACCGGACTGGAGCTCCTACAATGAGCAGTTCTTC.

There are a few counts of this clone. This chain uses TRBV4-1 with TRBJ1-6, with 9 bases aligning to TRBD1. Germline V CDR1 and CDR2: MGHRA, YSYEKL. V was clipped by 3 bases and J by 3 bases; unmatched bases: 6. The CDR3 sequence is 17 residues long. CDR3 region: CASSQNRDRVYNSPLHF. For the CDR3, the DNA is TGCGCCAGCAGCCAGAACCGGGACAGGGTCTATAATTCACCCCTCCACTTT.

This clone has more than one count but fewer than ten. The V and J genes are TRBV18 and TRBJ1-3, with unresolved D. The CDR3 totals 14 residues. Per germline, CDR1 KGHSH and CDR2 LQKENI. Between the trimmed V and J ends, which lost 0 bases and 4 bases, there was a span of 7 bases. CDR3 nucleotides: TGTGCCAGCTCACCACCTTCCAGGGGAAACACCATATATTTT. Its translation is CASSPPSRGNTIYF.

The rearrangement uses TRBV4-1 and TRBJ2-7; TRBD2 matches at 7 bases. The germline CDR1 and CDR2 sequences are MGHRA and YSYEKL. Trimming removed 0 bases from V and 3 bases from J; junction bases left unmatched: 11. This CDR3 has 17 amino acids. CDR3: CASSQDHPAGIVYEQYF. The CDR3 region has the DNA TGCGCCAGCAGCCAAGATCATCCAGCGGGAATTGTCTACGAGCAGTACTTC.

The chain has TRBV5-4 and TRBJ1-6, with 7 bases identical to TRBD1. Germline CDR1 reads SGHNT; CDR2 reads YYREEE (reference sequence). V shed 4 bases, J shed 8 bases, and the junction held 3 bases outside the gene matches. This CDR3 is built from 13 residues. This chain's CDR3 is CASSETGDSPLHF. The CDR3 DNA reads TGTGCCAGCAGCGAAACAGGGGATTCACCCCTCCACTTT.

This chain connects TRBV2 to TRBJ1-1; 7 bases map to TRBD1. Germline assignment: CDR1 SNHLY and CDR2 FYNNEI. There are 15 residues in the CDR3. The trim removed 6 bases at V and 6 bases at J, leaving 13 bases unmatched. For the CDR3, the DNA is TGTGCCAGCAGCCTTATGGAGGGGGCGGCCTCTGAAGCTTTCTTT. Translation: CASSLMEGAASEAFF.

DNA of the CDR3: TGTGCCAGCAGCCTTCACGGACAGTCCACAGATACGCAGTATTTT. Amino acid sequence: CASSLHGQSTDTQYF. The rearrangement links TRBV11-2 to TRBJ2-3; a weak D match, TRBD1 (6 bases). Germline CDR1 SGHAT, CDR2 FQNNGV. Trimming stripped 5 bases from V and 2 bases from J, with 14 bases between. The CDR3 spans 15 residues.

The V and J genes are TRBV19 and TRBJ2-1; possibly TRBD2 for D (6 bases). Germline V lookup: CDR1 LNHDA, CDR2 SQIVND (reference sequence). The length of the CDR3 is 17 residues. Trimming pared 1 base from V and 7 bases from J, leaving 20 bases between. Written as DNA, the CDR3 is TGTGCCAGTAGTATAGGCGTCGCGGGGTTCTCCCGGAATGAGCAGTTCTTC. This translates into CASSIGVAGFSRNEQFF.